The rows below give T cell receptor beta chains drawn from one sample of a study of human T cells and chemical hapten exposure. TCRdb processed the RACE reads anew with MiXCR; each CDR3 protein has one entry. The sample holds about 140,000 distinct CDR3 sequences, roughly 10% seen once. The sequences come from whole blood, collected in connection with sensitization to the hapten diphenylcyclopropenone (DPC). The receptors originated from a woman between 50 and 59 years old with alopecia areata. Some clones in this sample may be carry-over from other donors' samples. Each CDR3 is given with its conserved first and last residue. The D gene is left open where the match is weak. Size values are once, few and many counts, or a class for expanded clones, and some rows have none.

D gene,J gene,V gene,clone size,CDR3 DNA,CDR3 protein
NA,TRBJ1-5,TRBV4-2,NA,TGTGCCAGCAGCGGAGGGGCAGATCAGCCCCAGCATTTT,CASSGGADQPQHF
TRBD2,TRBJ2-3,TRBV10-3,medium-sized,TGTGCCACCGGGACTAGCGGGAGGACAGATACGCAGTATTTT,CATGTSGRTDTQYF
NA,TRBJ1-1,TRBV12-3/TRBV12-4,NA,TGTGCCAGCAGTTTAGCGGGGCGCAGGGGCTCTGAAGCTTTCTTT,CASSLAGRRGSEAFF
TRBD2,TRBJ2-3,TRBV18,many,TGTGCCAGCTCACCCTGGACTAGCGGGGGCACAGATACGCAGTATTTT,CASSPWTSGGTDTQYF
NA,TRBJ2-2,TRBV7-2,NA,TGTGCCAGCAGCTTAGTGGGCAACGGGGAGCTGTTTTTT,CASSLVGNGELFF
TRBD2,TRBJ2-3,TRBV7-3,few,TGTGCCAGCAGCTTCAGCGGGAGTAGAACAGATACGCAGTATTTT,CASSFSGSRTDTQYF
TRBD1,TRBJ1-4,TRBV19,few,TGTGCCAGTATGGGAGACAGGGGGTCTGAAAAACTGTTTTTT,CASMGDRGSEKLFF
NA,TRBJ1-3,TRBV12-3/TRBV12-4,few,TGTGCCAGCAGTTTCGCGGGAGGGAAAGAAAACACCATATATTTT,CASSFAGGKENTIYF
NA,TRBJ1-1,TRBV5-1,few,TGCGCCAGCAGTTCCCGGGCCGGGGTGAACACTGAAGCTTTCTTT,CASSSRAGVNTEAFF
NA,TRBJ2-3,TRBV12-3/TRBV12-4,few,TGTGCCTCCTTTTACAGAGGTACAGATACGCAGTATTTT,CASFYRGTDTQYF
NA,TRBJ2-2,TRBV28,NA,TGTGCCAGCAGTTTTGTGCACACCGGGGAGCTGTTTTTT,CASSFVHTGELFF
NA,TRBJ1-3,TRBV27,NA,TGTGCCAGCAGTTCTCAACAGGGACCTGGAAACACCATATATTTT,CASSSQQGPGNTIYF
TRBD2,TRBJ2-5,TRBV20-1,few,TGCAGTGCGCCCGGGACTAGCGGGAGAGGAGGAGAGACCCAGTACTTC,CSAPGTSGRGGETQYF
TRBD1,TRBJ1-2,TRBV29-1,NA,TGCAGCGGCGGGACAGGGCGGTCGGACTATGGCTACACCTTC,CSGGTGRSDYGYTF
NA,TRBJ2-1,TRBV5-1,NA,TGCGCCAGCAGCCGGGGCCAGAATGAGCAGTTCTTC,CASSRGQNEQFF
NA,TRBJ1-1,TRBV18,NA,TGTGCCAGCTCACCAATGGGACTACAGGGAACTGAAGCTTTCTTT,CASSPMGLQGTEAFF
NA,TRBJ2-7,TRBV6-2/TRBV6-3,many,TGTGCCAGCAGTAAACTAACAGGGAAACCGCGCGACGAGCAGTACTTC,CASSKLTGKPRDEQYF
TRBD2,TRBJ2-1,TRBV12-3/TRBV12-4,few,TGTGCCAGCAGTCTGGGACTAGCGTCGAATGAGCAGTTCTTC,CASSLGLASNEQFF
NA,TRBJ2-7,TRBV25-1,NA,TGTGCCAGCAGTGGCGTGGGGGAGCAGTACTTC,CASSGVGEQYF
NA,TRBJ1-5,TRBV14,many,TGTGCCAGCAGCCAAGATTCCCGGGGGAGTCAGCCCCAGCATTTT,CASSQDSRGSQPQHF
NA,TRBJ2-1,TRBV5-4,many,TGTGCCAGCAGCTTGGGAGGGCGTGGAGTTACCTACAATGAGCAGTTCTTC,CASSLGGRGVTYNEQFF
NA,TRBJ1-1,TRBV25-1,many,TGTGCCAGCAGTGCGGGGTTTGGGGACACTGAAGCTTTCTTT,CASSAGFGDTEAFF
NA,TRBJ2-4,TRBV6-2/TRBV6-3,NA,TGTGCCAGCAGTTACTCGAAATCCGCTAACATTCAGTACTTC,CASSYSKSANIQYF
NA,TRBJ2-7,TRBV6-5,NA,TGTGCCAGCAGTATCATCGGCAGGGGGGCCTACGAGCAGTACTTC,CASSIIGRGAYEQYF
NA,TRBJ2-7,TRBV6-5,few,TGTGCCAGCAGCCCGGGACACTCCTGGGACGAGCAGTACTTC,CASSPGHSWDEQYF
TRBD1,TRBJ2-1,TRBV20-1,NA,TGCAGTGCTCCGGGACAGGGCCTACTCTCCTACAATGAGCAGTTCTTC,CSAPGQGLLSYNEQFF
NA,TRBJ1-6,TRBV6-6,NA,TGTGCCAGCAGTTACTCGGGGCCCGGTGGGTCACCCCTCCACTTT,CASSYSGPGGSPLHF
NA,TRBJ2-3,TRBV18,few,TGTGCCAGCTCACGTGGAGGGCAGAGCACAGATACGCAGTATTTT,CASSRGGQSTDTQYF
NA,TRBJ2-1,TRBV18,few,TGTGCCAGCTCACCGGCGGGGTACAATGAGCAGTTCTTC,CASSPAGYNEQFF
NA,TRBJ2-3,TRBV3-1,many,TGTGCCAGCAGCCAAGACTTGGTCACAGATACGCAGTATTTT,CASSQDLVTDTQYF
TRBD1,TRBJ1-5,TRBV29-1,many,TGCAGCGTAGCCACCTCAGAACAGGGGACCCGGGGTCAGCCCCAGCATTTT,CSVATSEQGTRGQPQHF
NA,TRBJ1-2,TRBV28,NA,TGTGCCAGCAGGACGACAGGTACTTATGGCTACACCTTC,CASRTTGTYGYTF
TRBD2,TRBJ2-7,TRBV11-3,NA,TGTGCCAGCAGCTTATCGGTTAGCGGGGGTTCCTACGAGCAGTACTTC,CASSLSVSGGSYEQYF
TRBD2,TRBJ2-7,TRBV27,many,TGTGCCAGCACCGCGGGACTAGCGAGGGAGCAGTACTTC,CASTAGLAREQYF
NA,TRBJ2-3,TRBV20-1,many,TGCAGTGCCAGTCTGTCTCTTTCGGGGGGCACAGATACGCAGTATTTT,CSASLSLSGGTDTQYF
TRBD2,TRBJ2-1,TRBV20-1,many,TGCAGTGCCCGGATGGGACTAACTTACAATGAGCAGTTCTTC,CSARMGLTYNEQFF
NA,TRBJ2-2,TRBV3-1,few,TGTACCAGCAGCCGGGGTTACACCGGGGAGCTGTTTTTT,CTSSRGYTGELFF
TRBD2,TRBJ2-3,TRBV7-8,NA,TGTGCCAGCAGCCTTACTAGCGGTGTGGGGACGCAGTATTTT,CASSLTSGVGTQYF
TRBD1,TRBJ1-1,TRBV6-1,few,TGTGCCAGCAGTCCACAGGGGGCTTGGGCCGAAGCTTTCTTT,CASSPQGAWAEAFF
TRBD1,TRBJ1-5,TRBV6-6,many,TGTGCCAGCAGCCCCACAGGGGTAAATCAGCCCCAGCATTTT,CASSPTGVNQPQHF
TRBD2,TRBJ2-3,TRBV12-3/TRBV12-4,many,TGTGCCAGCAGTTTTACTAGCGGGAGGGCCACAGATACGCAGTATTTT,CASSFTSGRATDTQYF
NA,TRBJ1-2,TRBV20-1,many,TGCAGTGCTGGGGCGAGGGATGGCTACACCTTC,CSAGARDGYTF
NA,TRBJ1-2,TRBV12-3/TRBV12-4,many,TGTGCCAGCAGTTTAGACGGCTTTGGGGGCTACACCTTC,CASSLDGFGGYTF
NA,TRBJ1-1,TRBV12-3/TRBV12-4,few,TGTGCCAGCAGTCCCAGGGTGAAGGCCACTGAAGCTTTCTTT,CASSPRVKATEAFF
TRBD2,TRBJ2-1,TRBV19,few,TGTGCCAGTAGGCCGAGACTAGCGGGACGCAATGAGCAGTTCTTC,CASRPRLAGRNEQFF
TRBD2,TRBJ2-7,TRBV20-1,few,TGCAGTGCTAGAGGACTAGCGGTTTACGAGCAGTACTTC,CSARGLAVYEQYF
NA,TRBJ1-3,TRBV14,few,TGTGCCAGCAGCCCCGCGGGAATCTCTGGAAACACCATATATTTT,CASSPAGISGNTIYF
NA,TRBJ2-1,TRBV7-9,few,TGTGCCAGCACCAAATTACAGGGTACCTGGACCAATGAGCAGTTCTTC,CASTKLQGTWTNEQFF
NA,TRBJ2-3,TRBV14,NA,TGTGCCTGCAGCCTGCCGGGACCTACCCTTTATACGCAGTATTTT,CACSLPGPTLYTQYF
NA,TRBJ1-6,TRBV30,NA,TGTGCCTGGACCGCCGGGAATTATAATTCACCCCTCCACTTT,CAWTAGNYNSPLHF
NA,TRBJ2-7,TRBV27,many,TGTGCCAGCAGTCCCGAGCGTTTGTCCTACGAGCAGTACTTC,CASSPERLSYEQYF
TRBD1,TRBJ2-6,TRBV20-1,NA,TGCAGTGCTCTTCTTCTACCGGGACAGGGCAGCCCTGGGGCCAACGTCCTGACTTTC,CSALLLPGQGSPGANVLTF
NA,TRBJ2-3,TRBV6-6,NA,TGTGCCAGCAGTTACCCTGCCCCTCGGGATACGCAGTATTTT,CASSYPAPRDTQYF
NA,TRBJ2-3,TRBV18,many,TGTGCCAGCCGCGGGCTAGCGAGCACAGATACGCAGTATTTT,CASRGLASTDTQYF